The entry that follows covers one T cell receptor (beta chain) sequence. Recruits, aged roughly 18 to 100 years, lived in approximately 26 US areas. This entry comes from a study of blood T cell repertoires in COVID-19. As for the study in general: Sources were T cells, B-cell-depleted T cells, or PBMCs; the material itself was cDNA or gDNA.

Measured with immunoSEQ multiplex PCR; TCRdb has only the in-frame clones, and not every one. Of about 300,000 clones in the sample, under 90% were seen once. CDR3 length: 14 residues. In germline, CDR1 is SGHAT, CDR2 FQNNGV. With V trimmed by 6 bases and J by 2 bases, 3 bases remained unmatched. The source of this sequence is a man aged 25 to 40 who had recovered from COVID-19. Sample: PBMCs or T cells enriched from blood (not recorded which). The V and J genes are TRBV11-2 and TRBJ2-2, with 7 bases identical to TRBD1. The CDR3 DNA sequence: TGTGCCAGCAGACGACAGGGCAACACCGGGGAGCTGTTTTTT. Its protein product is CASRRQGNTGELFF.